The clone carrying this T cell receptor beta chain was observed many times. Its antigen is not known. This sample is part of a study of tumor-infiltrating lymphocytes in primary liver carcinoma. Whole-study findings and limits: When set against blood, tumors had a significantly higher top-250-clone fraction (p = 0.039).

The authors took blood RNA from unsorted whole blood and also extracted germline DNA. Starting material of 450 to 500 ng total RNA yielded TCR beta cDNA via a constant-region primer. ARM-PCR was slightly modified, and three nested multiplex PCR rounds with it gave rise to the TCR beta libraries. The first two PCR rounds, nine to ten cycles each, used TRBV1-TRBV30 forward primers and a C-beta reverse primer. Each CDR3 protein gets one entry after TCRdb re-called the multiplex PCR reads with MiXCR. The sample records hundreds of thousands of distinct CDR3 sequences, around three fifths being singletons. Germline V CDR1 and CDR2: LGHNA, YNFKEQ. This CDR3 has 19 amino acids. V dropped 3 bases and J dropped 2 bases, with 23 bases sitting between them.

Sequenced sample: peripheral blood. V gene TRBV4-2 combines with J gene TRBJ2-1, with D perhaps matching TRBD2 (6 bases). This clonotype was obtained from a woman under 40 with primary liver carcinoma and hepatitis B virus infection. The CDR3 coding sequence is TGTGCCAGCAGCCAGATGGGGACGGGACTCCGGGCCACCTACAATGAGCAGTTCTTC. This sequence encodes CASSQMGTGLRATYNEQFF.